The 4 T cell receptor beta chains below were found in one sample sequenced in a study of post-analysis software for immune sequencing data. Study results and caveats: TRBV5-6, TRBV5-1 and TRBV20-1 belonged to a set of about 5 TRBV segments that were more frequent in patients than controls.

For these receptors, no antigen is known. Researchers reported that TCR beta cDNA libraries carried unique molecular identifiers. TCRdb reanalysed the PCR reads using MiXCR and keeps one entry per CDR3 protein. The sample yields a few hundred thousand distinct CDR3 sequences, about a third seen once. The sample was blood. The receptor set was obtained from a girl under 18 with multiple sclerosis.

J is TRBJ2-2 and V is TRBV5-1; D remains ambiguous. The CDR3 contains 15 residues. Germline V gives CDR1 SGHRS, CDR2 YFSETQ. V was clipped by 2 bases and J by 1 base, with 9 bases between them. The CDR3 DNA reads TGCGCCAGCAGCTTTGGCGGTTTGAACACCGGGGAGCTGTTTTTT. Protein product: CASSFGGLNTGELFF.

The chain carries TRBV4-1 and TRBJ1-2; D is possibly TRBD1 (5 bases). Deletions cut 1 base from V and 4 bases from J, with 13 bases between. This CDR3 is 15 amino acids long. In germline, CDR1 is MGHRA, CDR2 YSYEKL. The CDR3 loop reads CASSQGQGLSYGYTF. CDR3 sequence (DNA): TGCGCCAGCAGCCAAGGGCAGGGTCTCTCCTATGGCTACACCTTC.

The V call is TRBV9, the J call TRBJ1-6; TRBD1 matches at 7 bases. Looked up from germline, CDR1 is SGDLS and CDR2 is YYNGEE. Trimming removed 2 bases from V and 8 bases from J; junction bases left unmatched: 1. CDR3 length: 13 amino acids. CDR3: CASSVTGDSPLHF. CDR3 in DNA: TGTGCCAGCAGCGTTACAGGGGATTCACCCCTCCACTTT.

The CDR3 protein is CASSQDAGVDQPQHF. The CDR3 bases are TGCGCCAGCAGCCAAGACGCGGGGGTTGATCAGCCCCAGCATTTT. The chain combines TRBV4-1 with TRBJ1-5, with D possibly matching TRBD1 (5 bases). V was shortened by 0 bases and J by 5 bases, with 11 bases between the two germline ends. Germline V gene sequence: CDR1 MGHRA, CDR2 YSYEKL. The CDR3 is made up of 15 amino acids.